This TCR beta chain is drawn from a study of blood T cell repertoires in COVID-19. Across the whole study: Samples taken during acute and convalescent COVID-19 were collected in the United States, Italy and Spain. The analysed material was cDNA or gDNA that came from T cells, B-cell-depleted T cells, or PBMCs.

This clone was recorded a few times. Methods used by the authors: Amplifying reference gene primers gave estimates of nucleated cell counts. The method was immunoSEQ multiplex PCR; TCRdb's version includes in-frame clones alone and lacks a portion of them. V, J and clone size reflect that table, while D and trimming were determined from the DNA. The data contain tens of thousands of clones, around 90% of them singletons. V was clipped by 2 bases and J by 8 bases; unmatched bases: 11. The CDR3 has 14 residues. Looked up from germline, CDR1 is GTSNPN and CDR2 is SVGIG (reference sequence). This TCR was recovered from a man between 50 and 59 years old with acute or convalescent COVID-19. V gene TRBV30 combines with J gene TRBJ1-2; TRBD1 aligns across 7 bases. Sequenced input: peripheral blood. In DNA form, the CDR3 reads TGTGCCTGGAGTACGCCAGGGGGGTTTTGGGGCTACACCTTC. Translating gives CAWSTPGGFWGYTF.